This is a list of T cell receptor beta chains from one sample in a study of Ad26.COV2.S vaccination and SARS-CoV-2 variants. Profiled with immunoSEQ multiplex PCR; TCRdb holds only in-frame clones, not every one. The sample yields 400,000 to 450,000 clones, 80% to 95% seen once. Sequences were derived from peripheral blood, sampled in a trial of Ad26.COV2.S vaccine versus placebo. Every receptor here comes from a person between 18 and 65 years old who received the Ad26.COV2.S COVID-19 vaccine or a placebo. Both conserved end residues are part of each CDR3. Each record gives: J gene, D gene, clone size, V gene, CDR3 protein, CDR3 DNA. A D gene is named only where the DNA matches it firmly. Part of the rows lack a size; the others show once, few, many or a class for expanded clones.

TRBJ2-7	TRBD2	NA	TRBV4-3	CASSQGASGSWAEQYF	TGCGCCAGCAGCCAAGGAGCTAGCGGGAGTTGGGCCGAGCAGTACTTC
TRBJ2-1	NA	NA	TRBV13	CASSRGSPGISYNEQFF	TGTGCCAGCAGCCGCGGCTCGCCAGGGATCTCCTACAATGAGCAGTTCTTC
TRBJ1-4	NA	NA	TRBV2	CASSSHRQDGEKLFF	TGTGCCAGCAGTTCCCACAGGCAGGACGGGGAAAAACTGTTTTTT
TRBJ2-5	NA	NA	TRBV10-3	CAISESARETQYF	TGTGCCATCAGTGAGTCCGCGCGTGAGACCCAGTACTTC
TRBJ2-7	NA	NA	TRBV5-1	CASSFQAGTYEQYF	TGCGCCAGCAGCTTCCAGGCAGGTACCTACGAGCAGTACTTC
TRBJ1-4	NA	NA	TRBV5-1	CASKEQGQEKLFF	TGCGCCAGCAAGGAACAGGGTCAAGAAAAACTGTTTTTT
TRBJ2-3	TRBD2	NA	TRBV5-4	CASSNGGLADTQYF	TGTGCCAGCAGCAATGGGGGACTAGCGGATACGCAGTATTTT
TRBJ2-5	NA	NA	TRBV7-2	CASSGGPQETQYF	TGTGCCAGCAGCGGAGGACCCCAAGAGACCCAGTACTTC
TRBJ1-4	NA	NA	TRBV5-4	CASSFQGTNEKLFF	TGTGCCAGCAGCTTCCAGGGGACTAATGAAAAACTGTTTTTT
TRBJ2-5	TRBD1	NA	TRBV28	CASSLSGQGQETQYF	TGTGCCAGCAGTTTATCCGGACAGGGCCAAGAGACCCAGTACTTC
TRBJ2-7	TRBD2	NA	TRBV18	CASSPASGRAGYEQYF	TGTGCCAGCTCACCCGCTAGCGGGAGGGCCGGGTACGAGCAGTACTTC
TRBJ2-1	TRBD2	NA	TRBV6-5	CASSYSTSGRFNEQFF	TGTGCCAGCAGTTACTCGACTAGCGGGAGGTTCAATGAGCAGTTCTTC
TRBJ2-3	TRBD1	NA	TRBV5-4	CASSLFGQGAADTQYF	TGTGCCAGCAGCTTGTTTGGACAGGGGGCGGCAGATACGCAGTATTTT
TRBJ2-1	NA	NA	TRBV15	CATSRGRDDYNEQFF	TGTGCCACCAGCAGAGGTAGGGATGACTACAATGAGCAGTTCTTC
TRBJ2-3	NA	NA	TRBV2	CASAPPFTDTQYF	TGTGCCAGCGCCCCCCCCTTCACAGATACGCAGTATTTT
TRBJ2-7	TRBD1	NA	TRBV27	CASMSFPGQRAYEQYF	TGTGCCAGCATGTCGTTTCCGGGACAGCGAGCTTACGAGCAGTACTTC
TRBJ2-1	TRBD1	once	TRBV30	CAWSGGMGDRGLDEQFF	TGTGCCTGGAGTGGGGGCATGGGGGACAGGGGCCTCGATGAGCAGTTCTTC
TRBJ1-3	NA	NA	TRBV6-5	CASKGSGNTIYF	TGTGCCAGCAAGGGTAGCGGAAACACCATATATTTT
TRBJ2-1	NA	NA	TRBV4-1	CASSHAGPSEQFF	TGCGCCAGCAGCCATGCGGGCCCCAGTGAGCAGTTCTTC
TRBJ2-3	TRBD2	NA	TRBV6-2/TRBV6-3	CASSPLAGGPLDTQYF	TGTGCCAGCAGTCCGTTAGCGGGAGGGCCGTTAGATACGCAGTATTTT
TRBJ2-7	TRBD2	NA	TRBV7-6	CASSALLAQSYEQYF	TGTGCCAGCAGCGCCTTACTAGCGCAGTCCTACGAGCAGTACTTC
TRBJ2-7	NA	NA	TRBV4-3	CASSQGVGEYSYEQYF	TGCGCCAGCAGCCAAGGGGTTGGGGAGTACTCCTACGAGCAGTACTTC
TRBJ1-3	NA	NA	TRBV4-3	CASSQVPGQGTTGNTIYF	TGCGCCAGCAGCCAAGTCCCGGGGCAGGGAACGACTGGAAACACCATATATTTT
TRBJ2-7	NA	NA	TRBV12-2	CASRPDIPLKGYEQYF	TGTGCAAGTCGCCCCGATATACCTCTTAAGGGCTACGAGCAGTACTTC
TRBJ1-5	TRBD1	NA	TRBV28	CASSSTDRDGNQPQHF	TGTGCCAGCAGCTCTACAGACAGGGACGGCAATCAGCCCCAGCATTTT
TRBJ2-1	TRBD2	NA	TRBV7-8	CASSITVLAGGRNEQFF	TGTGCCAGCAGCATTACCGTACTAGCGGGAGGGCGGAATGAGCAGTTCTTC
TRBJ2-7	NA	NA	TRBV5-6	CASSSMGVSSSYEQYF	TGTGCCAGCAGCTCGATGGGGGTTTCCAGCTCCTACGAGCAGTACTTC
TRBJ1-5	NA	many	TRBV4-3	CASSPLADSNQPQHF	TGCGCCAGCAGCCCCCTCGCCGATAGCAATCAGCCCCAGCATTTT
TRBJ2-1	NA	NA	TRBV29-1	CSALREIRYNEQFF	TGCAGCGCCTTGAGGGAAATACGCTACAATGAGCAGTTCTTC
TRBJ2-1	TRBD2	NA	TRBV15	CATSSTTSGFWEQFF	TGTGCCACCAGCAGTACGACTAGCGGTTTCTGGGAGCAGTTCTTC
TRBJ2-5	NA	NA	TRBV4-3	CASSQEAQYF	TGCGCCAGCAGCCAAGAGGCCCAGTACTTC
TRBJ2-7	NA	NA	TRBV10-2	CASSARVPVDEQYF	TGCGCCAGCAGCGCCCGGGTCCCGGTGGACGAGCAGTACTTC
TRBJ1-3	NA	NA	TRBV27	CASSLRNGNTIYF	TGTGCCAGCAGTTTAAGGAACGGAAACACCATATATTTT
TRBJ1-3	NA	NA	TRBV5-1	CASSVTADSGNTIYF	TGCGCCAGCAGCGTAACAGCTGACTCTGGAAACACCATATATTTT
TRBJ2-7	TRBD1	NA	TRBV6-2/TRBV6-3	CASSYSPQGFDEQYF	TGTGCCAGCAGTTACTCTCCACAGGGGTTCGACGAGCAGTACTTC
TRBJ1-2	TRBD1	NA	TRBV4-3	CASSQTRGTAAGYGYTF	TGCGCCAGCAGCCAGACAAGAGGGACAGCCGCGGGCTATGGCTACACCTTC
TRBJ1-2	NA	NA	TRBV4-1	CASSPTGQGLNYGYTF	TGCGCCAGCAGCCCAACAGGTCAGGGATTAAACTATGGCTACACCTTC
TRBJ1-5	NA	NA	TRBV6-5	CASATFVNQPQHF	TGTGCCAGCGCAACTTTTGTGAATCAGCCCCAGCATTTT
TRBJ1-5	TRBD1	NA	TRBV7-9	CASSGGQGIQPQHF	TGTGCCAGCAGCGGGGGACAGGGGATCCAGCCCCAGCATTTT
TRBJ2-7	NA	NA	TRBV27	CASSLGATYEQYF	TGTGCCAGCAGTTTAGGAGCTACCTACGAGCAGTACTTC
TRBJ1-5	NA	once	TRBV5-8	CASSLRGVHQPQHF	TGTGCCAGCAGTCTACGGGGGGTCCATCAGCCCCAGCATTTT
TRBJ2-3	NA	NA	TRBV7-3	CASSPLAGTLPDTQYF	TGTGCCAGCAGCCCCTTGGCGGGTACTCTGCCAGATACGCAGTATTTT
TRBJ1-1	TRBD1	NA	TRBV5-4	CASSFPGGTGDSNTEAFF	TGTGCCAGCAGCTTCCCCGGGGGGACAGGCGACTCGAACACTGAAGCTTTCTTT
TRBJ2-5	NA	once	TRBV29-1	CSVDYTGSEETQYF	TGCAGCGTTGATTATACAGGGTCGGAAGAGACCCAGTACTTC
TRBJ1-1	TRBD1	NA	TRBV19	CASSIFLTGGNTEAFF	TGTGCCAGTAGTATTTTTCTGACAGGGGGGAACACTGAAGCTTTCTTT
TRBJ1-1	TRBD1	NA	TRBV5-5	CASSLMGQGNTEAFF	TGTGCCAGCAGCTTGATGGGACAGGGGAACACTGAAGCTTTCTTT
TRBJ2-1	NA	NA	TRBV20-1	CSAQTYNEQFF	TGCAGTGCGCAGACTTACAATGAGCAGTTCTTC
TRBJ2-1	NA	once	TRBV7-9	CASSFQGMLRNEQFF	TGTGCCAGCAGCTTTCAGGGGATGTTGAGGAATGAGCAGTTCTTC
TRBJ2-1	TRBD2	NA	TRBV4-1	CASSPSSGSRNEQFF	TGCGCCAGCAGCCCATCTAGCGGGAGTCGGAATGAGCAGTTCTTC
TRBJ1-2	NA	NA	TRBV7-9	CASSSQSYGYTF	TGTGCCAGCAGCTCACAGAGCTATGGCTACACCTTC
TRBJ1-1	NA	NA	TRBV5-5	CASSLVTGRVTEAFF	TGTGCCAGCAGCTTGGTCACAGGGAGGGTCACTGAAGCTTTCTTT
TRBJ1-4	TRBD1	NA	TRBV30	CAWRKTGATNEKLFF	TGTGCCTGGAGGAAAACAGGGGCAACTAATGAAAAACTGTTTTTT
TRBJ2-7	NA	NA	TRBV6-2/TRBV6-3	CASSWGSEQYF	TGTGCCAGCAGTTGGGGTTCCGAGCAGTACTTC
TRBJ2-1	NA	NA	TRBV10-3	CAISGVGYNEQFF	TGTGCCATCAGTGGGGTAGGGTACAATGAGCAGTTCTTC